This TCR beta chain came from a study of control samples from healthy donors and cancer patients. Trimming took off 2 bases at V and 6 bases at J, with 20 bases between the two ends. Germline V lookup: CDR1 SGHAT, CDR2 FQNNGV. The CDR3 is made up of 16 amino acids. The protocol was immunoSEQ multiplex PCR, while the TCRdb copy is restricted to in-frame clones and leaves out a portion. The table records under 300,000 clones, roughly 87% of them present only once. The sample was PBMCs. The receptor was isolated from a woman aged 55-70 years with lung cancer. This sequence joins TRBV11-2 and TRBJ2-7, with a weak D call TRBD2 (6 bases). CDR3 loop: CASSLQPGTAGGEQYF. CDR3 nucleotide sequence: TGTGCCAGCAGCTTACAGCCAGGGACCGCCGGGGGCGAGCAGTACTTC. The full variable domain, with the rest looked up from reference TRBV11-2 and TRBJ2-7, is EAGVAQSPRYKIIEKRQSVAFWCNPISGHATLYWYQQILGQGPKLLIQFQNNGVVDDSQLPKDRFSAERLKGVDSTLKIQPAKLEDSAVYLCASSLQPGTAGGEQYFGPGTRLTVT.